Listed below are T cell receptor beta chains from one sample, sequenced in a study of beta chain features in type 1 diabetes. The protocol was immunoSEQ multiplex PCR, while the TCRdb copy is restricted to in-frame clones and leaves out a portion. The table has some 240,000 clones, approximately 11% seen once. Sequences were obtained from central memory CD4+ T cells from blood. The receptors stem from a man between 18 and 35 years old in good health. Each CDR3 is given without its conserved first and last residue. A D gene is named only where the DNA matches it firmly.

j_call d_call v_call cdr3_aa
TRBJ1-4 . TRBV19 ASSSPRTDATNEKLF
TRBJ2-1 . TRBV28 ASGLSNEQF
TRBJ1-5 . TRBV19 ASSTWTANQPQH
TRBJ1-5 TRBD1 TRBV11-2 ASSVDRGNQPQH
TRBJ1-2 . TRBV7-2 ASSFKGTYGYT
TRBJ2-2 . TRBV18 ASSPAGRGTGELF
TRBJ1-1 TRBD1 TRBV6-5 ASSPRTGGWTEAF
TRBJ2-1 . TRBV7-7 ASSKGPDNEQF
TRBJ2-1 TRBD1 TRBV29-1 SVDRGQRSYNEQF
TRBJ2-1 . TRBV5-6 ASSLRGGAYNEQF
TRBJ2-5 . TRBV7-3 ASSPRRTSQETQY
TRBJ1-2 TRBD1 TRBV4-3 ASSFRDSNGYT
TRBJ2-1 . TRBV11-3 ASSLDYSGGAPYNEQF
TRBJ2-5 TRBD2 TRBV4-3 ASSQELMAGGRLETQY
TRBJ2-4 . TRBV6-5 ASSYRTHAGDIQY
TRBJ2-7 . TRBV30 AWSVGFSYEQY
TRBJ2-1 . TRBV11-2 ASSFGGAYNEQF
TRBJ2-3 . TRBV5-4 ASSLREKGATDTQY
TRBJ2-3 TRBD2 TRBV9 ASRPGLAGAFTDTQY
TRBJ2-2 TRBD2 TRBV19 ASSRTSGRTGELF
TRBJ2-7 TRBD1 TRBV6-6 ASSIGQASSYEQY
TRBJ2-7 . TRBV5-1 ASSLNRPYSYEQY
TRBJ1-5 . TRBV10-3 AISESGDSNQPQH
TRBJ1-1 . TRBV29-1 SVRQDTEAF
TRBJ2-7 TRBD1 TRBV29-1 SIARNRDSYEQY
TRBJ1-6 . TRBV27 ASREGSSYNSPLH
TRBJ2-5 . TRBV5-1 ASSLGFQETQY
TRBJ1-2 . TRBV28 ATFGVTDGYT
TRBJ2-7 TRBD2 TRBV14 ASSRRAGAVSSYEQY
TRBJ1-1 . TRBV13 ASSLKAVLNTEAF
TRBJ2-7 . TRBV7-2 ASSLLVTYEQY
TRBJ1-2 TRBD1 TRBV2 ASSWDRGQGYT
TRBJ1-2 . TRBV29-1 SVDQSGFNRNGYT
TRBJ2-3 . TRBV7-6 ASSSPSTDTQY
TRBJ1-2 . TRBV2 ASSELRGT
TRBJ2-1 . TRBV9 ASSQDSMPYNEQF
TRBJ2-2 TRBD2 TRBV7-3 ASSRTSGGELF
TRBJ2-1 TRBD2 TRBV19 ASSIGSGGSYNEQF
TRBJ2-7 TRBD2 TRBV6-1 ASSVGLAGDYEQY
TRBJ2-7 . TRBV2 ASRRLPTYEQY
TRBJ2-7 TRBD1 TRBV14 ASSQTGGIYEQY
TRBJ2-1 TRBD2 TRBV23-1 ASSLHKSGINEQF
TRBJ2-7 TRBD1 TRBV10-3 ATGTEVDEQY
TRBJ2-3 . TRBV7-2 ASSLEGTTDTQY
TRBJ2-2 TRBD2 TRBV5-4 ASSLVAREGFTGELF
TRBJ1-2 . TRBV15 ATSLPGNYGYT
TRBJ1-1 . TRBV29-1 SGVGGWNAGRAF
TRBJ2-3 . TRBV20-1 SATTQY
TRBJ2-5 . TRBV9 ASSVLGETQY
TRBJ2-3 . TRBV30 AWTTGRDTQY
TRBJ2-7 TRBD1 TRBV7-2 ASSLVGQVYEQY
TRBJ2-3 TRBD2 TRBV4-3 ASSQRAGGPYTQY
TRBJ2-5 . TRBV10-3 AISERGGIETQY